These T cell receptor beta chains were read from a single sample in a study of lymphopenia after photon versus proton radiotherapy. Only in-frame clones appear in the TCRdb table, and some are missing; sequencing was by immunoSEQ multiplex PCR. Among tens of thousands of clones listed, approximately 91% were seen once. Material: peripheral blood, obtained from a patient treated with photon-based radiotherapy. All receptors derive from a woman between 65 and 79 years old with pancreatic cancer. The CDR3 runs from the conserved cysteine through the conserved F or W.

CDR3aa: CASSLLTSGRANEQFF
v_gene: TRBV28

CDR3aa: CASLPTGGLAKNIQYF
v_gene: TRBV2

CDR3aa: CASSPRQGASLYGYTF
v_gene: TRBV9

CDR3aa: CASSESDRGGGYTF
v_gene: TRBV25-1

CDR3aa: CASSQDLLETGELFF
v_gene: TRBV4-3

CDR3aa: CASSFGLAPSSYNEQFF
v_gene: TRBV5-1

CDR3aa: CASSQDMQGGSDTQYF
v_gene: TRBV4-3

CDR3aa: CASSLGRRAIYWETQYF
v_gene: TRBV5-6

CDR3aa: CSVRASAGEQFF
v_gene: TRBV29-1

CDR3aa: CASSEALQGRTEAFF
v_gene: TRBV2

CDR3aa: CASNMVNTDTQYF
v_gene: TRBV14

CDR3aa: CASSELRVTEAFF
v_gene: TRBV6-1

CDR3aa: CASSLYGDTQYF
v_gene: TRBV7-2

CDR3aa: CASSTGTPANYGYTF
v_gene: TRBV5-4

CDR3aa: CSVVGGHPSTDTQYF
v_gene: TRBV29-1

CDR3aa: CASSFYPGGASEQYF
v_gene: TRBV27

CDR3aa: CASSSQGAGDTQYF
v_gene: TRBV7-2

CDR3aa: CASSWTGPRMVAAYEQYF
v_gene: TRBV5-6

CDR3aa: CASSPWTGSYEQYF
v_gene: TRBV28

CDR3aa: CASSEARKQYF
v_gene: TRBV2

CDR3aa: CASSPIPQGSGQGSSGANVLTF
v_gene: TRBV4-1

CDR3aa: CASSPTSGGSYNEQFF
v_gene: TRBV5-4

CDR3aa: CATSREKASYEQYF
v_gene: TRBV15

CDR3aa: CASTPRQTANTEAFF
v_gene: TRBV18

CDR3aa: CASRKAQGEDTEAFF
v_gene: TRBV6-1

CDR3aa: CSATGTEAFF
v_gene: TRBV20-1

CDR3aa: CASKEGVGYTF
v_gene: TRBV28

CDR3aa: CASSLGFTGPRSYNEQFF
v_gene: TRBV11-3

CDR3aa: CASSYSTPGRGELFF
v_gene: TRBV6-5

CDR3aa: CASSHGQGAYEQYF
v_gene: TRBV4-2

CDR3aa: CASSLTRQGVSTNEKLFF
v_gene: TRBV28

CDR3aa: CASSQDIEAGELFF
v_gene: TRBV4-3

CDR3aa: CASSLWGEVGQPQHF
v_gene: TRBV28

CDR3aa: CASRTGTGSYNEQFF
v_gene: TRBV5-5

CDR3aa: CASSRTSGANTGELFF
v_gene: TRBV5-4

CDR3aa: CASSMRGPNTEAFF
v_gene: TRBV19

CDR3aa: CASSQSGQGMIIKTSTDTQYF
v_gene: TRBV23-1

CDR3aa: CASTSGRGTDTQYF
v_gene: TRBV6-1

CDR3aa: CASSSDGGNTIYF
v_gene: TRBV7-3

CDR3aa: CASSLRAGAPRGTEAFF
v_gene: TRBV4-1

CDR3aa: CAISGEGLMKTQYF
v_gene: TRBV10-3

CDR3aa: CASSLTGTDTQYF
v_gene: TRBV5-4